This T cell receptor beta chain was captured in a study of cytomegalovirus exposure and HLA in healthy donors. Study-wide findings and caveats: In a later analysis, common viral pathogens appeared linked to several of the most significant clusters. An analysis was carried out at a later point. It showed that HLA-associated TCR beta chains were more clonally expanded than equally common non-associated chains. TCR beta sequences reportedly predicted most subjects' HLA-A and HLA-B alleles accurately. One later analysis reportedly identified an Asian-associated ancestry cluster that showed fewer N-insertions than the roughly 720-donor mean.

V lost 4 bases to trimming and J lost 3 bases, with 7 bases between them. The germline V gene encodes CDR1 MRHNA and CDR2 SNTAGT. This CDR3 has 14 residues. The PCR was carried out with 60 Vbeta primers and 13 Jbeta primers. Method: immunoSEQ multiplex PCR; TCRdb's copy keeps in-frame clones and lacks some. The repertoire includes roughly 75,000 clones, 80% to 90% of them detected once, and under 20% sits in the top ten. Of note for this clone: Its target is unknown.

The sample was PBMCs. V is TRBV6-4 and J is TRBJ2-6, with D hard to call. The receptor's source is a man between 65 and 85 years old in good health and CMV-seropositive. CDR3 in amino acids: CASSVQYGANVLTF. The CDR3 nucleotides are TGTGCCAGCAGTGTTCAGTATGGGGCCAACGTCCTGACTTTC.